This T cell receptor (beta chain) was recovered during a study of blood T cell repertoires in COVID-19. Germline CDR1 and CDR2: SGHNT and YYREEE (reference sequence). This CDR3 contains 14 residues. V shed 4 bases and J shed 3 bases, with 13 bases lying between them. Libraries were prepared by immunoSEQ multiplex PCR; TCRdb keeps only in-frame clonotypes and omits some of them. The data show roughly 250,000 clones, with 80% to 90% seen just once and roughly 2.5% held by the top ten. This chain connects TRBV5-4 to TRBJ1-1; perhaps TRBD1 as D (5 bases). This receptor was taken from a woman younger than 30 who had recovered from COVID-19. Sequences were obtained from PBMCs or T cells enriched from blood (not recorded which). The CDR3, as DNA: TGTGCCAGCAGCCCCCCCACAGGCGACACTGAAGCTTTCTTT. Translating it yields CASSPPTGDTEAFF. Full variable domain (outside the CDR3, taken from reference TRBV5-4 and TRBJ1-1): ETGVTQSPTHLIKTRGQQVTLRCSSQSGHNTVSWYQQALGQGPQFIFQYYREEENGRGNFPPRFSGLQFPNYSSELNVNALELDDSALYLCASSPPTGDTEAFFGQGTRLTVV.